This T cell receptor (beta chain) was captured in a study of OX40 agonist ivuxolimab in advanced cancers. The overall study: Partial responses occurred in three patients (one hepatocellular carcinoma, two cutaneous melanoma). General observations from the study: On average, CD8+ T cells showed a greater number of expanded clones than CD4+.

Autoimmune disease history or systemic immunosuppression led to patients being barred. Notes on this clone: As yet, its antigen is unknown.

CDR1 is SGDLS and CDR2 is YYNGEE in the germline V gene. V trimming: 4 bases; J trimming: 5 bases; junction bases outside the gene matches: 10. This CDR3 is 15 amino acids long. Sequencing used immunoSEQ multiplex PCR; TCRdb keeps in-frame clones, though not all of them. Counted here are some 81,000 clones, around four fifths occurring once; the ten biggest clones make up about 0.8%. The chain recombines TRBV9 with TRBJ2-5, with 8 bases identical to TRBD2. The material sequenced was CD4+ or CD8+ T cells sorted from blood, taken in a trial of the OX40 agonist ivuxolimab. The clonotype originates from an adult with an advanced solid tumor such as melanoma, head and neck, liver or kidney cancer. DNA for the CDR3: TGTGCCAGCAGCACCCGGTCCGGGGGGGCTGAGACCCAGTACTTC. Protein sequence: CASSTRSGGAETQYF.